A selection of T cell receptor beta chains follows, all from one sample in a study of regulatory T cells in long-lasting Graves disease. TCRdb independently ran MiXCR on the multiplex PCR reads; one entry per CDR3 protein. The sample has roughly 500,000 distinct CDR3 sequences, 20% to 25% seen once. The sample consisted of peripheral blood mononuclear cells (PBMCs), taken when the disease was refractory, from a patient treated with antithyroid drugs. Receptor source: a female donor with Graves disease. Each CDR3 is given with its conserved first and last residue. The D gene is left open where the match is weak. Clone size is not always given. Where it is, it says once, few, many or a class for expanded clones.

.,TRBJ2-7,TRBV14,.,CASSLRTLREQYF,TGTGCCAGCAGCCTCAGGACTCTGCGGGAGCAGTACTTC
many,TRBJ1-2,TRBV28,TRBD1,CASSSPYGTAYGYTF,TGTGCCAGCAGTTCTCCCTACGGGACAGCCTATGGCTACACCTTC
.,TRBJ2-1,TRBV7-9,TRBD2,CASSFSILAGGEQFF,TGTGCCAGCAGCTTCTCCATACTAGCGGGAGGTGAGCAGTTCTTC
few,TRBJ1-2,TRBV3-1,.,CASSHDRLYGYTF,TGTGCCAGCAGTCATGACAGGTTATACGGCTACACCTTC
.,TRBJ1-5,TRBV19,TRBD1,CASSIPTQGAYQPQHF,TGTGCCAGTAGTATCCCCACACAGGGGGCTTATCAGCCCCAGCATTTT
.,TRBJ1-1,TRBV18,.,CASSPYGSEAFF,TGTGCCAGCTCACCCTATGGGAGCGAAGCTTTCTTT
.,TRBJ2-7,TRBV19,.,CAMTAGPTVYEQYF,TGTGCCATGACCGCGGGACCGACCGTTTACGAGCAGTACTTC
.,TRBJ2-7,TRBV7-9,.,CASSLVQGGDEQYF,TGTGCCAGCAGCTTAGTCCAGGGGGGGGACGAGCAGTACTTC
many,TRBJ1-1,TRBV25-1,.,CASSEYGRNTEAFF,TGTGCCAGCAGTGAATACGGCAGGAACACTGAAGCTTTCTTT
many,TRBJ1-2,TRBV12-3/TRBV12-4,.,CASSSGYSDGYTF,TGTGCCAGCAGTTCCGGGTACAGCGATGGCTACACCTTC
many,TRBJ1-6,TRBV28,.,CASSLPLSSPLHF,TGTGCCAGCAGTTTACCTCTTAGTTCACCCCTCCACTTT
many,TRBJ1-1,TRBV12-3/TRBV12-4,.,CASSPLSGGDTEAFF,TGTGCCAGCAGCCCCTTATCGGGGGGCGACACTGAAGCTTTCTTT
few,TRBJ2-4,TRBV7-2,TRBD2,CASSGGRGEDIQYF,TGTGCCAGCAGCGGCGGGAGGGGGGAGGACATTCAGTACTTC
many,TRBJ2-5,TRBV27,.,CASSLSTGRVETQYF,TGTGCCAGCAGTTTATCCACGGGCAGGGTCGAGACCCAGTACTTC
.,TRBJ2-7,TRBV7-9,TRBD1,CASSLESGGTYEQYF,TGTGCCAGCAGCTTAGAGTCAGGGGGCACCTACGAGCAGTACTTC
many,TRBJ2-5,TRBV28,.,CASSLGGQHQETQYF,TGTGCCAGCAGTTTGGGGGGACAGCACCAAGAGACCCAGTACTTC
many,TRBJ1-2,TRBV20-1,.,CSAAGPDYGYTF,TGCAGTGCCGCCGGGCCGGACTATGGCTACACCTTC
many,TRBJ2-7,TRBV27,.,CASSLSWTASGEQYF,TGTGCCAGCAGTTTATCTTGGACCGCATCGGGCGAGCAGTACTTC
many,TRBJ2-7,TRBV28,TRBD2,CASSLSHLKAGLKSLSYEQYF,TGTGCCAGCAGTTTATCGCATTTAAAAGCGGGACTCAAAAGTCTATCCTACGAGCAGTACTTC
many,TRBJ1-4,TRBV15,TRBD1,CATSSKGAGNEKLFF,TGTGCCACCAGCAGTAAGGGGGCGGGTAATGAAAAACTGTTTTTT
.,TRBJ2-3,TRBV5-6,.,CASSPRDTGVADTQYF,TGTGCCAGCAGCCCCAGGGACACTGGTGTAGCAGATACGCAGTATTTT
.,TRBJ2-5,TRBV7-9,TRBD1,CASSDRDSLYQETQYF,TGTGCCAGCAGCGACCGGGACAGCCTCTACCAAGAGACCCAGTACTTC
.,TRBJ2-7,TRBV7-8,TRBD2,CASSLWTSGNSYEQYF,TGTGCCAGCAGCTTATGGACTAGCGGGAACTCCTACGAGCAGTACTTC
many,TRBJ2-7,TRBV5-1,.,CASSLDSPTYEQYF,TGCGCCAGCAGCTTGGATAGCCCTACCTACGAGCAGTACTTC
.,TRBJ2-2,TRBV10-3,TRBD2,CAISASGINTGELFF,TGTGCCATCAGTGCTAGCGGAATTAACACCGGGGAGCTGTTTTTT
.,TRBJ2-2,TRBV19,.,CASKASGTVGGELFF,TGTGCCAGTAAGGCAAGCGGGACAGTGGGCGGGGAGCTGTTTTTT
few,TRBJ2-7,TRBV20-1,TRBD1,CSASETGLNEQYF,TGCAGTGCTAGTGAGACAGGGTTGAACGAGCAGTACTTC
.,TRBJ2-3,TRBV28,.,CASSLGPASTDTQYF,TGTGCCAGCAGTTTGGGTCCAGCTAGCACAGATACGCAGTATTTT
many,TRBJ1-5,TRBV7-9,.,CASSLGPWQPQHF,TGTGCCAGCAGCTTGGGTCCATGGCAGCCCCAGCATTTT
.,TRBJ2-5,TRBV6-4,TRBD2,CASSTGTSRETQYF,TGTGCCAGCAGTACCGGGACTAGTCGGGAGACCCAGTACTTC
few,TRBJ1-2,TRBV2,.,CARSVKIYGYTF,TGTGCCCGCAGTGTAAAAATCTATGGCTACACCTTC
.,TRBJ2-3,TRBV2,TRBD1,CASSVDRGTDTQYF,TGTGCCAGCAGTGTCGACAGGGGCACAGATACGCAGTATTTT
.,TRBJ1-4,TRBV3-1,TRBD1,CASSPRQGGAANEKLFF,TGTGCCAGCAGCCCCCGACAGGGGGGGGCGGCTAATGAAAAACTGTTTTTT
few,TRBJ2-5,TRBV7-8,TRBD2,CASSLARTSGVETQYF,TGTGCCAGCAGCTTAGCCCGGACTAGCGGGGTAGAGACCCAGTACTTC
many,TRBJ2-4,TRBV12-3/TRBV12-4,TRBD1,CASSQQGFRGKNIQYF,TGTGCCAGCAGTCAACAGGGGTTCCGGGGCAAAAACATTCAGTACTTC
many,TRBJ1-5,TRBV12-3/TRBV12-4,.,CASTIAEGNGQPQHF,TGTGCCAGCACCATCGCGGAGGGGAACGGTCAGCCCCAGCATTTT
many,TRBJ2-5,TRBV6-5,.,CASSFSANPIGETQYF,TGTGCCAGCAGTTTTTCGGCGAACCCAATCGGAGAGACCCAGTACTTC
.,TRBJ2-7,TRBV5-1,TRBD2,CASSLGGRTSVDEQYF,TGCGCCAGCAGCCTGGGGGGAAGGACTAGCGTCGACGAGCAGTACTTC
.,TRBJ2-3,TRBV6-1,TRBD1,CASSTYRGPLSTDTQYF,TGTGCCAGCAGCACTTACAGGGGGCCCCTTAGCACAGATACGCAGTATTTT
.,TRBJ1-5,TRBV7-2,.,CASSRGMNNQPQHF,TGTGCCAGCAGCCGCGGGATGAACAATCAGCCCCAGCATTTT
.,TRBJ2-3,TRBV5-1,.,CASSRDGGITDTQYF,TGCGCCAGCAGCAGAGACGGGGGTATCACAGATACGCAGTATTTT
few,TRBJ2-5,TRBV6-1,.,CASRFGGIGTQYF,TGTGCCAGCAGATTCGGGGGTATTGGGACCCAGTACTTC
.,TRBJ2-7,TRBV6-2/TRBV6-3,TRBD1,CASSFDRGSYYYHEQYF,TGTGCCAGCAGCTTCGACAGGGGCAGCTACTACTACCACGAGCAGTACTTC
many,TRBJ2-2,TRBV28,TRBD1,CASWTGVSTGELFF,TGTGCCAGCTGGACAGGGGTGAGCACCGGGGAGCTGTTTTTT
.,TRBJ2-7,TRBV4-1,.,CASSQDNRAYEQYF,TGCGCCAGCAGCCAAGATAACAGGGCCTACGAGCAGTACTTC
few,TRBJ1-1,TRBV28,.,CASSRTVGPNTEAFF,TGTGCCAGCAGTCGGACAGTCGGACCGAACACTGAAGCTTTCTTT